Described below is a single T cell receptor (beta chain) sequence and its context. Ages ranged from about 18 to 89 years, with residence in approximately 25 US areas. This entry belongs to a study of blood T cell repertoires in COVID-19. Across the study: Sources were T cells, B-cell-depleted T cells, or PBMCs; the material itself was cDNA or gDNA.

Assay: immunoSEQ multiplex PCR; the TCRdb copy retains only in-frame clones and omits some. This sample has approximately 250,000 clones, with roughly 88% found just once. Germline trimming cut 6 bases from V and 5 bases from J; bases unmatched to any gene: 9. The CDR3 is 15 amino acids. The germline gives CDR1 SEHNR, CDR2 FQNEAQ (reference sequence). The source of this sequence is a woman under 40 who had recovered from COVID-19. The chain has TRBV7-9 and TRBJ1-4, with 7 bases fitting TRBD1. Material: PBMCs or T cells enriched from blood (not recorded which). CDR3 sequence reads: CASRGRQGRNEKLFF. CDR3 coding DNA: TGTGCCAGCAGGGGAAGACAGGGTAGGAATGAAAAACTGTTTTTT.